The next 5 T cell receptor beta chains were all read from a single sample in a study of blood T cell repertoires in COVID-19 (TCRdb year 2020). The method behind the library was the immunoSEQ multiplex PCR assay. The source is immuneACCESS, and TCRdb retained only in-frame sequences with V and J called. Part of the clones is not carried over; for the studies checked, unresolved V genes explain less than half of this, and the remainder is unexplained. For this sample there are 65,000 to 85,000 clones; 85% to 90% appear just once. The ten top clones hold about 2.5% of the sample. Sequencing used peripheral blood. These receptors were obtained from a human donor in a cohort sampled during active COVID-19.

The chain couples TRBV3-1 (or the pseudogene TRBV3-2) to TRBJ2-1; TRBD2 matches 12 bases. From germline, CDR1 is LGHDT and CDR2 YNNKEL (reference sequence). This CDR3 comprises 16 residues. V lost 4 bases, J lost 7 bases, and 8 bases stayed unmatched. The CDR3 DNA follows: TGTGCCAGCAGCCCTACTAGCGGGGGGTTACGTAATGAGCAGTTCTTC. This gives the protein CASSPTSGGLRNEQFF.

In nucleotides, the CDR3 is TGTGCTAGTGGACACCGCACGTATACGCAGTATTTT. This encodes CASGHRTYTQYF. The V call is TRBV12-5, the J call TRBJ2-3; the D is unclear. V lost 6 bases, J lost 7 bases, and 11 bases lay in between. Germline CDR1 and CDR2: LGHNT and FRNRAP. CDR3 length equals 12 residues.

The chain uses TRBV4-3 and TRBJ1-2; 11 bases agree with TRBD1. Losses at the gene ends were 2 bases for V and 8 bases for J; bases not matched to a gene: 7. Germline V gives CDR1 LGHNA, CDR2 YSLEER. CDR3 length equals 15 residues. The CDR3 region is CASSQFGTGGWGYTF. In DNA, the CDR3 is TGCGCCAGCAGCCAATTCGGGACAGGGGGTTGGGGCTACACCTTC.

The chain joins TRBV15 to TRBJ1-2; D is perhaps TRBD1 (6 bases). The V gene lost 0 bases and the J gene lost 1 base, with 12 bases spanning the gap. Germline CDR1 LNHNV, CDR2 YYDKDF (reference sequence). The CDR3 runs to 16 residues. CDR3: CATSRDWTESNYGYTF. Here the CDR3 DNA reads TGTGCCACCAGCAGAGATTGGACAGAGAGTAACTATGGCTACACCTTC.

This rearrangement joins TRBV5-1 to TRBJ2-6; a possible D gene is TRBD2 (5 bases). Germline V lookup: CDR1 SGHRS, CDR2 YFSETQ. The CDR3 totals 17 residues. V gave up 3 bases and J gave up 0 bases, with 13 bases separating them. CDR3 sequence reads: CASSSSGSNSGANVLTF. The DNA for the CDR3 is TGCGCCAGCAGCTCCAGCGGCTCCAACTCTGGGGCCAACGTCCTGACTTTC.